This T cell receptor (beta chain) is drawn from a study of blood T cell repertoires in COVID-19 (dated by TCRdb to about 2020). About the study as a whole: Samples from collaborators originated in the United States, Italy and Spain and spanned both the acute and convalescent phases of COVID-19. The material from the prospective study consisted of cDNA or gDNA derived from T cells, B-cell-depleted T cells, or PBMCs. Deeply sampled blood TCRbeta repertoires from subjects exposed to, actively infected with, or recovered from COVID-19 were included in the dataset. The repertoires were released in a freely available public database meant as a resource for research on the immune response to SARS-CoV-2. The samples were drawn from two sources: the first 160 participants of the ongoing ImmuneRACE study, and 1,000 to 1,500 subjects contributed by 6 global collaborators. The sample metadata nearly always contained a de-identified subject ID, COVID-19 status, age in years and sex. HLA class I and class II types, where available, came from metadata supplied by the sample provider rather than from assay-based typing. What the research found in general, with its limitations: The amount of clinical and demographic metadata varied by source and participant and was provided uncurated.

At one collaborating source in Seattle, patients were enrolled during active infection and were followed longitudinally through the course of disease. Collaborating institutions collected whole blood in K2EDTA tubes following their own protocols. For TCRbeta analysis, collaborator samples were shipped as frozen whole blood, as isolated PBMCs, or as DNA extracted from either sample type. TCRbeta CDR3 regions were amplified from genomic DNA using the immunoSEQ Assay, a bias-controlled multiplex PCR. As for the authors' bioinformatics: Within the assay, amplification of reference gene primers was used to estimate how many nucleated cells each sample contained. To quantify the absolute abundance of each unique TCRbeta CDR3 rearrangement, sequence reads were collapsed and filtered. For each sample, productive Simpson clonality was calculated by taking the square root of Simpson's diversity index across productive rearrangements. In TCRdb, the immuneACCESS table is reduced to in-frame sequences with V and J assigned. These tables do not hold every clone; where another copy was compared, an unresolved V gene accounts for under half, and the others remain unexplained. D and trimming come from the DNA, and the V and J calls and clone size come from that table. The sample includes approximately 160,000 clones, with approximately 86% observed a single time. In total, the top ten clones hold approximately 0.5% of the sample.

Regarding this clone: No cognate antigen has been identified for it. No qualities accompany the bases; no much larger clone lies one base away.

Counted from cysteine to phenylalanine, this CDR3 has 16 amino acids. Here the CDR3 DNA is all that survives: 48 bases in frame from base 1. At the junction V is shortened by 0 bases and J by 7 bases; bases outside the gene matches: 9. In the germline V gene, CDR1 corresponds to SGDLS and CDR2 to YYNGEE. This receptor was obtained from a man aged 55 to 70 with COVID-19, enrolled during active disease. Sequencing was done on a sample of peripheral blood. The chain is assembled from TRBV9 and TRBJ2-1, with 8 central nucleotides matching TRBD2. The nucleotide sequence reads as follows: TGTGCCAGCAGCGTAGAGTTGGCTAGCGGGCTGAATGAGCAGTTCTTC. Translated, this is CASSVELASGLNEQFF.